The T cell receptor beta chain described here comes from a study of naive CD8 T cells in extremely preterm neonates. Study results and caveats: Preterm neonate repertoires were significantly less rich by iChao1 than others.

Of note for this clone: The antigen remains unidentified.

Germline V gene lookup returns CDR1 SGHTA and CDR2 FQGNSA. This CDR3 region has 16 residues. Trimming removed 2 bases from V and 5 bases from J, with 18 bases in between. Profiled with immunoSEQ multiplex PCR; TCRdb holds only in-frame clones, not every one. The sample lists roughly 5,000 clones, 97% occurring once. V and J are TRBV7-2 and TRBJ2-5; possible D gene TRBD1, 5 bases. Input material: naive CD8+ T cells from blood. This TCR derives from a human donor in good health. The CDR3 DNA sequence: TGTGCCAGCAGCTTAAGCCACTCAGGGTTGCGGGAGACCCAGTACTTC. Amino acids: CASSLSHSGLRETQYF.